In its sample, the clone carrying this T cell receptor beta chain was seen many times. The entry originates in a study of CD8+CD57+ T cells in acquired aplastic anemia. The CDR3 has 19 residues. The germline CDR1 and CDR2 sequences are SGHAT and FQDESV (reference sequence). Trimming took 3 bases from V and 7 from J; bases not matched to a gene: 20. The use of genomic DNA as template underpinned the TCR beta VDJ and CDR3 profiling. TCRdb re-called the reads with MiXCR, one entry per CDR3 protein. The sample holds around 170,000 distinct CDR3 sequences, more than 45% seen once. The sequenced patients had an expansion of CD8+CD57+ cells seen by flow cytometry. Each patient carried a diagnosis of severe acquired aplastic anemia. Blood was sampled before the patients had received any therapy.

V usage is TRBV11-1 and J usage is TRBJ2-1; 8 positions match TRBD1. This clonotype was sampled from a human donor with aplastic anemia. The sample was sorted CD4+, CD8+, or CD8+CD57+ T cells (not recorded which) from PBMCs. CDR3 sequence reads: CASSFVRLQTSGGVNEQFF. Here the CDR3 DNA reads TGTGCCAGCAGCTTCGTCCGGTTGCAGACCTCAGGGGGCGTTAATGAGCAGTTCTTC.